These T cell receptor beta chains were read from a single sample in a study of response to subunit inactivated influenza vaccine. TCRdb reprocessed the RT-PCR reads with MiXCR, giving one entry per CDR3 protein. The sample shows some 800,000 distinct CDR3 sequences, less than 25% of them seen only once. The sample consisted of PBMCs from blood, taken approximately 5 days after vaccination. The source is a man in his fifties who received an inactivated influenza vaccine. CDR3s include the opening cysteine and the closing phenylalanine or tryptophan. Each record gives: CDR3 length, clone size, V gene, D gene, J gene, CDR3 DNA, CDR3 protein. D genes are given only for firm matches. Not every row has a clone size; where given, it reads once, few, many or a size class.

cdr3_length: 14
clone_size: .
v_call: TRBV20-1
d_call: .
j_call: TRBJ2-2
cdr3_nt: TGCAGTGCTAGCCCTTTAGCGGACACCGGGGAGCTGTTTTTT
cdr3_aa: CSASPLADTGELFF

cdr3_length: 14
clone_size: few
v_call: TRBV15
d_call: .
j_call: TRBJ2-7
cdr3_nt: TGTGCCACCAGCAGGGAGGTAGGCTCCTACGAGCAGTACTTC
cdr3_aa: CATSREVGSYEQYF

cdr3_length: 15
clone_size: .
v_call: TRBV4-2
d_call: .
j_call: TRBJ2-5
cdr3_nt: TGTGCCAGCAGCCCAGATCGGGGGGCCAAAGAGACCCAGTACTTC
cdr3_aa: CASSPDRGAKETQYF

cdr3_length: 18
clone_size: .
v_call: TRBV6-2/TRBV6-3
d_call: TRBD2
j_call: TRBJ2-1
cdr3_nt: TGTGCCAGCAGTTACTTGCAACCCGGGACTAGCGGCGCCGTTGAGCAGTTCTTC
cdr3_aa: CASSYLQPGTSGAVEQFF

cdr3_length: 15
clone_size: once
v_call: TRBV29-1
d_call: TRBD2
j_call: TRBJ2-2
cdr3_nt: TGCAGCGCCAGTTTCGGGGGGGGACGCGCCGGGGAGCTGTTTTTT
cdr3_aa: CSASFGGGRAGELFF

cdr3_length: 13
clone_size: few
v_call: TRBV9
d_call: TRBD2
j_call: TRBJ2-5
cdr3_nt: TGTGCCAGCAGCGTAGCGGGAGGGGAGACCCAGTACTTC
cdr3_aa: CASSVAGGETQYF

cdr3_length: 15
clone_size: .
v_call: TRBV12-3/TRBV12-4
d_call: .
j_call: TRBJ2-2
cdr3_nt: TGTGCCAGCAGTCTACGTACGACAGTCACCGGGGAGCTGTTTTTT
cdr3_aa: CASSLRTTVTGELFF

cdr3_length: 15
clone_size: .
v_call: TRBV24-1
d_call: .
j_call: TRBJ2-3
cdr3_nt: TGTGCCACCAGCGACGTTGGCCAAAGCACAGATACGCAGTATTTT
cdr3_aa: CATSDVGQSTDTQYF

cdr3_length: 13
clone_size: .
v_call: TRBV28
d_call: .
j_call: TRBJ2-7
cdr3_nt: TGTGCCAGCAGGATCGGACTTTCCTACGAGCAGTACTTC
cdr3_aa: CASRIGLSYEQYF

cdr3_length: 19
clone_size: .
v_call: TRBV28
d_call: TRBD2
j_call: TRBJ2-1
cdr3_nt: TGTGCCAGCACCTGGACAGGGCAACTAGCGGGAGGCCTATACAATGAGCAGTTCTTC
cdr3_aa: CASTWTGQLAGGLYNEQFF

cdr3_length: 13
clone_size: .
v_call: TRBV5-6
d_call: .
j_call: TRBJ1-6
cdr3_nt: TGTGCCAGCAGCTCGGACACTAATTCACCCCTCCACTTT
cdr3_aa: CASSSDTNSPLHF

cdr3_length: 16
clone_size: many
v_call: TRBV20-1
d_call: TRBD1
j_call: TRBJ2-7
cdr3_nt: TGCAGTGCTAGAGCCCTAGGGACAGTGAAACCCTACGAGCAGTACTTC
cdr3_aa: CSARALGTVKPYEQYF

cdr3_length: 13
clone_size: once
v_call: TRBV7-8
d_call: .
j_call: TRBJ2-3
cdr3_nt: TGTGCCAGCAGGGGGACTGTTCAAGATACGCAGTATTTT
cdr3_aa: CASRGTVQDTQYF

cdr3_length: 14
clone_size: .
v_call: TRBV12-3/TRBV12-4
d_call: .
j_call: TRBJ1-4
cdr3_nt: TGTGCCAGCAGTTGGTCCGGGGCTGGTGAAAAACTGTTTTTT
cdr3_aa: CASSWSGAGEKLFF

cdr3_length: 13
clone_size: .
v_call: TRBV11-1
d_call: .
j_call: TRBJ2-5
cdr3_nt: TGTGCCAGCGGGTTACAGCCCCAAGAGACCCAGTACTTC
cdr3_aa: CASGLQPQETQYF

cdr3_length: 13
clone_size: .
v_call: TRBV12-3/TRBV12-4
d_call: .
j_call: TRBJ2-3
cdr3_nt: TGTGCCAGCAGCCGTTTAGCCACAGATACGCAGTATTTT
cdr3_aa: CASSRLATDTQYF

cdr3_length: 15
clone_size: few
v_call: TRBV9
d_call: .
j_call: TRBJ1-1
cdr3_nt: TGTGCCAGCAGCGCCACTTCCCGGGTGGGCACTGAAGCTTTCTTT
cdr3_aa: CASSATSRVGTEAFF

cdr3_length: 13
clone_size: few
v_call: TRBV29-1
d_call: TRBD1
j_call: TRBJ2-7
cdr3_nt: TGCAGCGCAGCATACAGGGGGCTTTACGAGCAGTACTTC
cdr3_aa: CSAAYRGLYEQYF

cdr3_length: 15
clone_size: few
v_call: TRBV18
d_call: .
j_call: TRBJ2-1
cdr3_nt: TGTGCCAGCTCAACGGGACGGGGGGCGGACAATGAGCAGTTCTTC
cdr3_aa: CASSTGRGADNEQFF

cdr3_length: 16
clone_size: .
v_call: TRBV5-1
d_call: TRBD1
j_call: TRBJ2-3
cdr3_nt: TGCGCCAGCAGCTATGGGACAGGGCTTATGACAGATACGCAGTATTTT
cdr3_aa: CASSYGTGLMTDTQYF

cdr3_length: 12
clone_size: few
v_call: TRBV15
d_call: .
j_call: TRBJ2-5
cdr3_nt: TGTGCCACCAGCAGGGGGTTCCGGACAGTAGACTTC
cdr3_aa: CATSRGFRTVDF

cdr3_length: 14
clone_size: .
v_call: TRBV7-8
d_call: .
j_call: TRBJ2-7
cdr3_nt: TGTGCCAGCAGCTTAACTACAACGGCCTACGAGCAGTACTTC
cdr3_aa: CASSLTTTAYEQYF

cdr3_length: 16
clone_size: .
v_call: TRBV10-1
d_call: .
j_call: TRBJ2-3
cdr3_nt: TGCGCCAGCAGTGAAATGAGGCTTCCTGGAGCAGATACGCAGTATTTT
cdr3_aa: CASSEMRLPGADTQYF

cdr3_length: 15
clone_size: .
v_call: TRBV14
d_call: TRBD2
j_call: TRBJ2-3
cdr3_nt: TGTGCCAGCAGCAATGTCGGGGGGTTCACAGATACGCAGTATTTT
cdr3_aa: CASSNVGGFTDTQYF

cdr3_length: 13
clone_size: .
v_call: TRBV7-2
d_call: .
j_call: TRBJ2-7
cdr3_nt: TGTGCCAGCAGCTCCTACAGGGAATCCGAGCAGTACTTC
cdr3_aa: CASSSYRESEQYF

cdr3_length: 13
clone_size: few
v_call: TRBV20-1
d_call: .
j_call: TRBJ2-3
cdr3_nt: TGCAGTGCGTCGGTGGGGCGTACAGATACGCAGTATTTT
cdr3_aa: CSASVGRTDTQYF

cdr3_length: 14
clone_size: .
v_call: TRBV5-5
d_call: .
j_call: TRBJ2-2
cdr3_nt: TGTGCCAGCCAACAGGGCTACTTAACCGGGGAGCTGTTTTTT
cdr3_aa: CASQQGYLTGELFF

cdr3_length: 16
clone_size: few
v_call: TRBV27
d_call: .
j_call: TRBJ1-5
cdr3_nt: TGTGCCAGCAGTTTGAGCCCCTCGGGGATCAATCAGCCCCAGCATTTT
cdr3_aa: CASSLSPSGINQPQHF

cdr3_length: 15
clone_size: .
v_call: TRBV11-2
d_call: .
j_call: TRBJ2-1
cdr3_nt: TGTGCCAGCAGCTACCGACTAAGGTCCTACAATGAGCAGTTCTTC
cdr3_aa: CASSYRLRSYNEQFF

cdr3_length: 15
clone_size: .
v_call: TRBV5-1
d_call: .
j_call: TRBJ2-3
cdr3_nt: TGCGCCAGCAGCCCTGGACAGAGTCCCACAGATACGCAGTATTTT
cdr3_aa: CASSPGQSPTDTQYF

cdr3_length: 14
clone_size: .
v_call: TRBV4-1
d_call: .
j_call: TRBJ2-7
cdr3_nt: TGCGCCAGCAGCCAAATAACAGGGAAATACGAGCAGTACTTC
cdr3_aa: CASSQITGKYEQYF

cdr3_length: 12
clone_size: few
v_call: TRBV2
d_call: .
j_call: TRBJ2-7
cdr3_nt: TGTGCCAGCGCCCCCATTTCCTACGAGCAGTACTTC
cdr3_aa: CASAPISYEQYF

cdr3_length: 14
clone_size: few
v_call: TRBV7-2
d_call: .
j_call: TRBJ2-5
cdr3_nt: TGTGCCAGCAGCTCCCTCGTCGCGGTGGAGACCCAGTACTTC
cdr3_aa: CASSSLVAVETQYF

cdr3_length: 17
clone_size: .
v_call: TRBV4-3
d_call: .
j_call: TRBJ2-6
cdr3_nt: TGCGCCAGCAGCCAAGATGCGACGGTCTCTGGGGCCAACGTCCTGACTTTC
cdr3_aa: CASSQDATVSGANVLTF

cdr3_length: 13
clone_size: few
v_call: TRBV6-5
d_call: .
j_call: TRBJ2-2
cdr3_nt: TGTGCCAGCAGTTACTCCGGTTTCGGGGAGCTGTTTTTT
cdr3_aa: CASSYSGFGELFF

cdr3_length: 16
clone_size: .
v_call: TRBV5-1
d_call: TRBD1
j_call: TRBJ2-1
cdr3_nt: TGCGCCAGCAGCTGGGACAGAAAGGGTACCTACAATGAGCAGTTCTTC
cdr3_aa: CASSWDRKGTYNEQFF

cdr3_length: 15
clone_size: many
v_call: TRBV5-6
d_call: .
j_call: TRBJ1-1
cdr3_nt: TGTGCCAGCAGTGCTAAGGGGTTAATGAACACTGAAGCTTTCTTT
cdr3_aa: CASSAKGLMNTEAFF

cdr3_length: 14
clone_size: few
v_call: TRBV6-1
d_call: .
j_call: TRBJ2-3
cdr3_nt: TGTGCCAGCAGTGAAGCGCAAGCCCCAGATACGCAGTATTTT
cdr3_aa: CASSEAQAPDTQYF

cdr3_length: 16
clone_size: few
v_call: TRBV12-3/TRBV12-4
d_call: TRBD2
j_call: TRBJ2-1
cdr3_nt: TGTGCCAGCAGCCAGAGAGCTAGCGGGAGGTACAATGAGCAGTTCTTC
cdr3_aa: CASSQRASGRYNEQFF

cdr3_length: 14
clone_size: .
v_call: TRBV11-2
d_call: .
j_call: TRBJ2-7
cdr3_nt: TGTGCCAGCAGCTTCAACAGGGTCTCCTACGAGCAGTACTTC
cdr3_aa: CASSFNRVSYEQYF

cdr3_length: 15
clone_size: .
v_call: TRBV7-9
d_call: TRBD1
j_call: TRBJ1-6
cdr3_nt: TGTGCCAGCAGCTTAGGTGGGACAGGGGAATCACCCCTCCACTTT
cdr3_aa: CASSLGGTGESPLHF

cdr3_length: 13
clone_size: few
v_call: TRBV15
d_call: TRBD2
j_call: TRBJ2-1
cdr3_nt: TGTGCCACCAAGCCTAGCGGGGGAGGTGAGCAGTTCTTC
cdr3_aa: CATKPSGGGEQFF